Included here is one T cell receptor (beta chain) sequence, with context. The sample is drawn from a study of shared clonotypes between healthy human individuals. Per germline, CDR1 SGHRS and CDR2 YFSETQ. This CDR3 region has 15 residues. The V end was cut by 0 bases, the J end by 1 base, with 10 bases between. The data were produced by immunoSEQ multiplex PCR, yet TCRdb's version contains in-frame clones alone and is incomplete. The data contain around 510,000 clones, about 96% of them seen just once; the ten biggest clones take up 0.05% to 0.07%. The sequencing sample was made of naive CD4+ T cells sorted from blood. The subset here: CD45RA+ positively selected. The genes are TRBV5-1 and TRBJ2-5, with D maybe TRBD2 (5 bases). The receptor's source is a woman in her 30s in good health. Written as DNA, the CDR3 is TGCGCCAGCAGCTTGGCGGGGTCGCCCCAAGAGACCCAGTACTTC. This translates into CASSLAGSPQETQYF.